Listed here are 2 T cell receptor beta chains from one sample, sequenced in a study of blood T cells in healthy people across ages. A second PCR, run for roughly 7 to 11 cycles, used a sample-barcoded 5' primer plus a J-beta primer mix. TCRdb called the 5' RACE reads again in MiXCR, with one record for every CDR3 protein. The data contain roughly 830,000 distinct CDR3 sequences, 60% to 80% of them singletons. Sequenced input: blood. These receptors originate from a man aged 25-40 years in good health.

This clonotype appeared many times. The chain is built from TRBV7-2 and TRBJ2-1; D is unclear. Germline loops: CDR1 SGHTA, CDR2 FQGNSA. Trimming removed 6 bases at V and 10 bases at J, with 10 bases between. CDR3 length equals 11 residues. As DNA, the CDR3 is TGTGCCAGCAGACAAGGCAGCGAGCAGTTCTTC. It codes for CASRQGSEQFF. The whole variable domain, remainder taken from reference TRBV7-2 and TRBJ2-1, is GAGVSQSPSNKVTEKGKDVELRCDPISGHTALYWYRQSLGQGLEFLIYFQGNSAPDKSGLPSDRFSAERTGGSVSTLTIQRTQQEDSAVYLCASRQGSEQFFGPGTRLTVL.

The CDR3 protein is CSARNRGVHEQYF. The CDR3 DNA reads TGCAGTGCTAGGAACAGGGGAGTCCACGAGCAGTACTTC. This chain uses TRBV20-1 with TRBJ2-5; 7 positions agree with TRBD1. The DNA matches TRBJ2-7 better at its end, which makes the J call doubtful. This CDR3 is built from 13 residues. The germline CDR1 and CDR2 sequences are DFQATT and SNEGSKA (reference sequence).